Listed here are 6 T cell receptor beta chains from one sample, sequenced in a study of blood T cell repertoires in COVID-19. TCRdb keeps only in-frame clones here, not all; method: immunoSEQ multiplex PCR. The table records fewer than 500,000 clones, roughly 77% of them present only once. Sequences were obtained from peripheral blood. The receptor set was obtained from a human donor with acute or convalescent COVID-19. The donor label of this sample is uncertain.

This clone showed up just a few times. V usage is TRBV7-2 and J usage is TRBJ1-1; D unresolved. Trimming pared 1 base from V and 1 base from J, leaving 10 bases between. Germline CDR1 SGHTA, CDR2 FQGNSA. The length of the CDR3 is 15 residues. The CDR3, as DNA: TGTGCCAGCAGCTTAGGTCCGGGTAGGAACACTGAAGCTTTCTTT. It specifies CASSLGPGRNTEAFF.

The chain recombines TRBV5-1 with TRBJ2-3; D perhaps matches TRBD2 (5 bases). Germline loops: CDR1 SGHRS, CDR2 YFSETQ. V gave up 4 bases and J gave up 0 bases, with 15 bases separating them. The CDR3 spans 16 residues. The CDR3 spells CASSKPSSPSTDTQYF. CDR3 DNA: TGCGCCAGCAGCAAACCTAGCAGCCCTAGCACAGATACGCAGTATTTT.

The chain recombines TRBV5-8 with TRBJ1-1; 7 nucleotides align to TRBD1. Unmatched junction bases numbered 13, after V lost 4 bases and J lost 4 bases. This CDR3 comprises 16 residues. The V gene's germline CDR1 is SGHTS and CDR2 YDEGEE. The CDR3 loop is CASSPRDSTGTTEAFF. CDR3 bases: TGTGCCAGCAGCCCCCGGGACAGCACGGGAACCACTGAAGCTTTCTTT.

The chain couples TRBV5-1 to TRBJ1-6; possible D gene TRBD1, 6 bases. CDR1 and CDR2 (germline): SGHRS, YFSETQ. This CDR3 has 16 amino acids. Trimming stripped 1 base from V and 7 bases from J, with 15 bases between. The DNA of the CDR3 is TGCGCCAGCAGCTTGTTAGGGCAGGGGCACAATTCACCCCTCCACTTT. This encodes CASSLLGQGHNSPLHF.

J is TRBJ1-4 and V is TRBV6-5; possibly TRBD1 for D (6 bases). Germline V lookup: CDR1 MNHEY, CDR2 SVGAGI. Between the trimmed V and J ends, which lost 6 bases and 0 bases, there was a span of 11 bases. This CDR3 comprises 15 residues. CDR3 loop: CASSRNRATNEKLFF. The CDR3, as DNA: TGTGCCAGCAGCCGCAACAGGGCAACTAATGAAAAACTGTTTTTT.

The genes are TRBV7-9 and TRBJ2-2, with 7 bases fitting TRBD1. Trimming removed 5 bases from V and 5 bases from J; junction bases left unmatched: 11. In germline, CDR1 is SEHNR, CDR2 FQNEAQ (reference sequence). The CDR3 loop spans 16 amino acids. The CDR3 DNA reads as TGTGCCAGCAGCCCCCTTCCCCCGACAGGGACCGGGGAGCTGTTTTTT. This codes for CASSPLPPTGTGELFF.